This T cell receptor beta chain is drawn from a study of blood T cell repertoires in COVID-19. This CDR3 is built from 13 residues. The ends were cut back, 2 bases at V and 5 bases at J, with 10 bases in the middle. Germline CDR1 GTSNPN, CDR2 SVGIG (reference sequence). This study enrolled people aged about 18 to 95 from 24 US geographic areas. TCRdb keeps only in-frame clones here, not all; method: immunoSEQ multiplex PCR. The table lists 250,000 to 400,000 clones, 85% of them singletons. The clonotype was recovered from a woman in her twenties or thirties who had been exposed to COVID-19. Sequenced: PBMCs or T cells enriched from blood (not recorded which). This sequence joins TRBV30 and TRBJ1-5; tentative D call: TRBD1 (5 bases). CDR3 sequence: CAWSLGEDQPQHF. As DNA, the CDR3 is TGTGCCTGGAGTTTGGGGGAGGATCAGCCCCAGCATTTT.